These 27 T cell receptor beta chains originate from one sample sequenced in a study of control samples from healthy donors and cancer patients. TCRdb keeps only in-frame clones here, not all; method: immunoSEQ multiplex PCR. The sample lists 50,000 or so clones, 95% seen once, with 2% to 2.5% in the top ten. Sequences were obtained from blood. These receptor sequences come from a man aged 25 to 40 in good health.

The chain employs TRBV6-5 and TRBJ1-1; D may be TRBD1 (5 bases). Trimming took 0 bases from V and 0 from J, leaving 8 bases between them. The V gene's germline CDR1 is MNHEY and CDR2 SVGAGI. The length of the CDR3 is 15 residues. The CDR3 protein is CASSYSGRVNTEAFF. The CDR3 DNA reads as TGTGCCAGCAGTTACTCAGGCAGGGTGAACACTGAAGCTTTCTTT.

The chain couples TRBV30 to TRBJ1-2, with D possibly matching TRBD1 (6 bases). CDR1 is GTSNPN, CDR2 SVGIG, per germline (reference sequence). Trimming removed 0 bases at V and 4 bases at J, with 9 bases between. The CDR3 runs to 13 residues. The CDR3 coding sequence is TGTGCCTGGAGTGTAAAGGGGGGCTATGGCTACACCTTC. Translated, it gives CAWSVKGGYGYTF.

The V and J genes are TRBV6-6 and TRBJ2-7; D not resolved. The CDR3 loop spans 12 amino acids. The V gene's germline CDR1 is MNHNY and CDR2 SVGAGI (reference sequence). V lost 2 bases and J 3 bases, leaving 5 bases between the germline ends. The CDR3 protein is CASSYNSYEQYF. The CDR3 DNA reads TGTGCCAGCAGTTACAATAGCTACGAGCAGTACTTC.

The chain uses TRBV6-5 and TRBJ2-7; D possibly corresponds to TRBD1 (5 bases). CDR1 is MNHEY and CDR2 is SVGAGI in the germline V gene. V was shortened by 4 bases and J by 5 bases, with 18 bases between the two germline ends. CDR3 length: 15 amino acids. For the CDR3, the DNA is TGTGCCAGCAGTTCCCCGTGGCAGGGTAAACACGAGCAGTACTTC. Its translation is CASSSPWQGKHEQYF.

The chain couples TRBV7-6 to TRBJ2-1; 10 bases are a match to TRBD2. V was pared by 2 bases and J by 9 bases, with 10 bases of the junction left unmatched. In germline, CDR1 is SGHVS, CDR2 FNYEAQ. This CDR3 comprises 16 residues. Written as DNA, the CDR3 is TGTGCCAGCAGCTTACCTCTAGCGGGAGCTTACGGTGAGCAGTTCTTC. Translation: CASSLPLAGAYGEQFF.

This chain uses TRBV6-5 with TRBJ1-5; no clear D. The CDR3 totals 14 residues. Trimming took 6 bases from V and 2 from J, leaving 11 bases between them. Per germline, CDR1 MNHEY and CDR2 SVGAGI. The CDR3 DNA reads as TGTGCCAGCAGGCGTGAAATGGGCAATCAGCCCCAGCATTTT. This codes for CASRREMGNQPQHF.

This chain uses TRBV6-2 or TRBV6-3 with TRBJ2-2; D is uncertain. V was cut by 6 bases and J by 5 bases, with 13 bases left in between. Germline V gives CDR1 MNHEY, CDR2 SVGEGT. The CDR3 sequence is 14 residues long. CDR3 sequence reads: CASSHPDSTGELFF. The CDR3 DNA sequence: TGTGCCAGCAGCCACCCCGACTCAACCGGGGAGCTGTTTTTT.

In this sample, this clone turned up a few times. The chain carries TRBV18 and TRBJ2-6, with 11 bases that match TRBD1. Germline CDR1 reads KGHSH; CDR2 reads LQKENI. CDR3 length: 20 amino acids. With 2 bases clipped from V and 0 bases from J, the junction kept 9 bases outside the gene matches. CDR3 DNA sequence: TGTGCCAGCTCACCAATAAATTCCGGGACAGGGGGCTCTGGGGCCAACGTCCTGACTTTC. Its translation: CASSPINSGTGGSGANVLTF. Supplemented by reference TRBV18 and TRBJ2-6, the full variable domain reads NAGVMQNPRHLVRRRGQEARLRCSPMKGHSHVYWYRQLPEEGLKFMVYLQKENIIDESGMPKERFSAEFPKEGPSILRIQQVVRGDSAAYFCASSPINSGTGGSGANVLTFGAGSRLTVL.

This sequence joins TRBV24-1 and TRBJ1-5, with D tentatively TRBD1 (5 bases). V lost 1 base and J lost 10, with 13 bases in between. The germline CDR1 and CDR2 sequences are KGHDR and SFDVKD. The CDR3 sequence is 14 residues long. The CDR3 region has the DNA TGTGCCACCAGTGATTTAGGGGCGATGAATCCCCAGCATTTT. Protein: CATSDLGAMNPQHF.

The sample holds one count of this clone. The gene calls are TRBV21-1 and TRBJ2-5; the D call in the table, TRBD1, was not verified against the DNA. TRBV21-1 is tagged as a pseudogene. This CDR3 has 13 amino acids. The chain's CDR3 is CASCLGPQETQYF. In DNA, the CDR3 is TGTGCCAGCTGTCTGGGGCCGCAAGAGACCCAGTACTTC.

The V call is TRBV5-8, the J call TRBJ2-1; TRBD1 matches 8 bases. CDR1 is SGHTS and CDR2 is YDEGEE in the germline V gene. V lost 3 bases and J lost 3; bases outside the gene matches: 14. The CDR3 consists of 18 residues. The CDR3 protein is CASSSLVTGGLDYNEQFF. For the CDR3, the DNA is TGTGCCAGCAGCTCCCTTGTTACAGGGGGGCTCGACTACAATGAGCAGTTCTTC. The full variable domain, rest sourced from reference TRBV5-8 and TRBJ2-1, is EAGVTQSPTHLIKTRGQQATLRCSPISGHTSVYWYQQALGLGLQFLLWYDEGEERNRGNFPPRFSGRQFPNYSSELNVNALELEDSALYLCASSSLVTGGLDYNEQFFGPGTRLTVL.

The chain links TRBV5-1 to TRBJ2-5; 14 bases map to TRBD2. Germline loops: CDR1 SGHRS, CDR2 YFSETQ. The ends lost 0 bases at V and 5 bases at J; junction bases unmatched: 9. The CDR3 consists of 18 residues. The CDR3 protein is CASSLASLTSGRGETQYF. The CDR3 bases are TGCGCCAGCAGCTTGGCCTCTCTGACTAGCGGGAGGGGTGAGACCCAGTACTTC.

CDR3 loop: CASRPGLAGSTDTQYF. The CDR3 DNA reads TGTGCCAGCAGACCGGGACTAGCGGGAAGCACAGATACGCAGTATTTT. The rearrangement uses TRBV3-1 (or the pseudogene TRBV3-2) and TRBJ2-3, with 13 bases aligning to TRBD2. Germline V gene sequence: CDR1 LGHDT, CDR2 YNNKEL (reference sequence). The CDR3 has 16 amino acids. The V and J ends lost 6 bases and 0 bases, in that order; junction bases with no gene match: 3.

In nucleotides, the CDR3 is TGTGCCACCAGCAGGCAAATGGGTAGCGGAAATACCCAAGAGACCCAGTACTTC. Translating it yields CATSRQMGSGNTQETQYF. The chain carries TRBV15 and TRBJ2-5; a possible D gene is TRBD2 (6 bases). The CDR3 is made up of 18 amino acids. V was cut by 3 bases and J by 1 base, with 21 bases left in between. CDR1 is LNHNV and CDR2 is YYDKDF in the germline V gene (reference sequence).

As DNA, the CDR3 is TGCGCCAGCAGCCAAGAGACCCTCTCCCTCGGCACAGATACGCAGTATTTT. Translated, it gives CASSQETLSLGTDTQYF. The chain links TRBV4-1 to TRBJ2-3; D not certain. V shed 0 bases and J shed 1 base, with 14 bases lying between them. The germline V gene encodes CDR1 MGHRA and CDR2 YSYEKL. This CDR3 comprises 17 residues.

V gene TRBV9 combines with J gene TRBJ2-1; D gene ambiguous. Trimming stripped 0 bases from V and 0 bases from J, with 7 bases between. Germline CDR1 and CDR2: SGDLS and YYNGEE. There are 15 residues in the CDR3. The CDR3, as DNA: TGTGCCAGCAGCGTAGGCCGAAGCTCCTACAATGAGCAGTTCTTC. Its protein product is CASSVGRSSYNEQFF.

The chain is built from TRBV5-6 and TRBJ1-1; D remains unclear. This CDR3 has 13 amino acids. Trimming left V 0 bases short and J 1 base short, with 4 bases between. Germline V gene sequence: CDR1 SGHDT, CDR2 YYEEEE. The CDR3 loop reads CASSLGGNTEAFF. The CDR3 DNA reads TGTGCCAGCAGCTTGGGGGGGAACACTGAAGCTTTCTTT.

This clone was seen just once. This chain's CDR3 is CASSAGQGSHTF. CDR3 coding DNA: TGCGCCAGCAGTGCTGGACAAGGGAGCCACACCTTC. The chain uses TRBV10-2 and TRBJ1-2; tentative D call: TRBD1 (5 bases). With 4 bases removed from V and 12 bases from J, the gap between germline ends came to 15 bases. CDR3 length: 12 amino acids. The germline V gene has CDR1 WSHSY and CDR2 SAAADI.

This chain connects TRBV7-2 to TRBJ1-2; possible D gene TRBD1, 5 bases. Deletions cut 2 bases from V and 5 bases from J, with 12 bases between. The V gene's germline CDR1 is SGHTA and CDR2 FQGNSA. This CDR3 is 14 amino acids long. The CDR3 bases are TGTGCCAGCAGCTTAATTCGGGGCTCGTATGGCTACACCTTC. Protein product: CASSLIRGSYGYTF.

CDR3 in DNA: TGTGCCAGCAGTTTCCTACAGGGGGCGAGGGCCAAAAACATTCAGTACTTC. Its protein product is CASSFLQGARAKNIQYF. The V call is TRBV27, the J call TRBJ2-4; 9 bases fit TRBD1. The germline gives CDR1 MNHEY, CDR2 SMNVEV (reference sequence). The CDR3 length is 17 residues. J was trimmed by 1 base and V by 3 bases; bases with no gene match: 7.

The chain recombines TRBV28 with TRBJ1-2; the D is unclear. CDR1 and CDR2 (germline): MDHEN, SYDVKM. The ends were cut back, 3 bases at V and 2 bases at J, with 10 bases in the middle. This CDR3 spans 14 amino acids. The CDR3 DNA reads as TGTGCCAGCAGTTTGCAAGGGTTAAACTATGGCTACACCTTC. It is translated as CASSLQGLNYGYTF.

This chain uses TRBV10-3 with TRBJ2-7; 9 nucleotides align to TRBD1. CDR3 size: 16 residues. Unmatched junction bases numbered 8, after V lost 5 bases and J lost 0 bases. Germline V gene data show CDR1 as ENHRY and CDR2 as SYGVKD. In DNA form, the CDR3 reads TGTGCCATCAGTCTAAGGGGACAGGGACCCTCCTACGAGCAGTACTTC. This codes for CAISLRGQGPSYEQYF.

The chain is built from TRBV7-9 and TRBJ1-3; D possibly corresponds to TRBD1 (6 bases). The CDR3 is 14 amino acids. The ends were cut back, 4 bases at V and 5 bases at J, with 12 bases in the middle. Germline loops: CDR1 SEHNR, CDR2 FQNEAQ (reference sequence). In DNA, the CDR3 is TGTGCCAGCAGCTCAATCCGGGACAGAAACACCATATATTTT. This encodes CASSSIRDRNTIYF.

Worth noting for this clone: Germline is not matched at one junction end, which may reflect a read error. Other nucleotide sequences from this sample produce the same CDR3. CDR3 loop: CASSRDKNQPQHF. The CDR3 DNA is TGTGCCAGCTCGCGGGACAAAAATCAGCCCCAACATTTT. The chain uses TRBV18 and TRBJ1-5; D possibly corresponds to TRBD1 (6 bases). The CDR3 has 13 amino acids. Germline V CDR1 and CDR2: KGHSH, LQKENI.

The chain joins TRBV4-2 to TRBJ1-4; TRBD1 is a possible D gene (5 bases). V was clipped by 2 bases and J by 2 bases, with 12 bases between them. The CDR3 runs to 16 residues. Germline V gives CDR1 LGHNA, CDR2 YNFKEQ. Here the CDR3 DNA reads TGTGCCAGCAGCCAAACTTCCGGGACGACTAATGAAAAACTGTTTTTT. Translated, it gives CASSQTSGTTNEKLFF.

The chain uses TRBV27 and TRBJ2-7; a weak D match, TRBD2 (6 bases). The germline V and J ends were trimmed by 4 bases and 5 bases, with 21 bases remaining between them. The germline CDR1 and CDR2 sequences are MNHEY and SMNVEV (reference sequence). The CDR3 covers 16 residues. The DNA of the CDR3 is TGTGCCAGCAGTTCCGGGACTGGTCTGGGAAAGCACGAGCAGTACTTC. Translation: CASSSGTGLGKHEQYF.

The chain recombines TRBV13 with TRBJ1-1; no reliable D call. Germline V lookup: CDR1 PRHDT, CDR2 FYEKMQ (reference sequence). With 9 bases removed from V and 4 bases from J, the gap between germline ends came to 12 bases. The CDR3 runs 12 residues. CDR3 amino acids: CASRDAGTEAFF. CDR3 DNA sequence: TGTGCCAGTAGGGATGCAGGCACTGAAGCTTTCTTT.